The rows below give T cell receptor beta chains drawn from one sample of a study of blood T cell repertoires in COVID-19. Profiling relied on immunoSEQ multiplex PCR, and the TCRdb table lists in-frame clones only, not all of them. The sample holds under 300,000 clones, around 82% seen once. The sequencing sample was made of peripheral blood. The source is a woman older than 75 with active or convalescent COVID-19. CDR3s include the opening cysteine and the closing phenylalanine or tryptophan. Each record gives: V gene, D gene, clone size, J gene, CDR3 DNA, CDR3 protein. D genes are given only for firm matches. Clone sizes are given selectively: once, few, many, or a class where the clone is expanded.

V: TRBV21-1
D: -
size: -
J: TRBJ1-5
DNA: TGTGCCAGCAGCAAAGAGGGACACAAATGGGGCAATCAGCCCCAGCATTTT
CDR3: CASSKEGHKWGNQPQHF

V: TRBV5-1
D: -
size: -
J: TRBJ1-2
DNA: TGCGCCAGCAGCCCGGGGAGATATGGCTACACCTTC
CDR3: CASSPGRYGYTF

V: TRBV28
D: TRBD2
size: -
J: TRBJ2-1
DNA: TGTGCCAGCAGATTCAGCGGGGGGCCAAACAATGAGCAGTTCTTC
CDR3: CASRFSGGPNNEQFF

V: TRBV29-1
D: -
size: -
J: TRBJ2-4
DNA: TGCAGCGTTGAAGATCAACGTAGCCAACCCATTCAGTACTTC
CDR3: CSVEDQRSQPIQYF

V: TRBV2
D: TRBD1
size: -
J: TRBJ1-2
DNA: TGTGCCAGCAGTGGGGACAGGTCCTATGGCTACACCTTC
CDR3: CASSGDRSYGYTF

V: TRBV11-2
D: TRBD1
size: -
J: TRBJ1-6
DNA: TGTGCCAGCAGCTCAGGAGGACAGGGAGCTACCTATAATTCACCCCTCCACTTT
CDR3: CASSSGGQGATYNSPLHF

V: TRBV27
D: -
size: -
J: TRBJ1-1
DNA: TGTGCCAGCAGTGGGGCGGCGGGAGTGGCCACTGAAGCTTTCTTT
CDR3: CASSGAAGVATEAFF

V: TRBV7-9
D: -
size: -
J: TRBJ1-1
DNA: TGTGCCAGCAGCTTTAGTAGAGACACTGAAGCTTTCTTT
CDR3: CASSFSRDTEAFF

V: TRBV19
D: -
size: -
J: TRBJ1-3
DNA: TGTGCCAGTAGTACTAGCCGGGACAACAGAAACACCATATATTTT
CDR3: CASSTSRDNRNTIYF

V: TRBV6-4
D: -
size: -
J: TRBJ1-5
DNA: TGTGCCAGCAGTGCCGAGATTAATCAGCCCCAGCATTTT
CDR3: CASSAEINQPQHF

V: TRBV10-3
D: -
size: once
J: TRBJ1-3
DNA: TGTGCCATCAGTGCCCTAAACTCTGGAAACACCATATATTTT
CDR3: CAISALNSGNTIYF

V: TRBV2
D: TRBD1
size: -
J: TRBJ1-2
DNA: TGTGCCAGCAGTGACGTAGCCAGGGGGAGTAACTATGGCTACACCTTC
CDR3: CASSDVARGSNYGYTF

V: TRBV5-1
D: TRBD2
size: -
J: TRBJ2-5
DNA: TGCGCCAGCAGCTTGGGCGTGGCGGGAGTCGGGGAGACCCAGTACTTC
CDR3: CASSLGVAGVGETQYF

V: TRBV10-3
D: -
size: -
J: TRBJ2-7
DNA: TGTGCCATCAGTGAGTCGAACCAGGGGAGCGAGCAGTACTTC
CDR3: CAISESNQGSEQYF

V: TRBV2
D: TRBD1
size: -
J: TRBJ2-3
DNA: TGTGCCAGCACCCAGGACAGGGCCGTTGATACGCAGTATTTT
CDR3: CASTQDRAVDTQYF

V: TRBV27
D: -
size: many
J: TRBJ2-1
DNA: TGTGCCAGCAACCTACAGGGACACTCCTACAATGAGCAGTTCTTC
CDR3: CASNLQGHSYNEQFF

V: TRBV9
D: TRBD2
size: -
J: TRBJ2-3
DNA: TGTGCCAGCAGCGTGCTAGCGGGGGTTACGCAGTATTTT
CDR3: CASSVLAGVTQYF

V: TRBV6-5
D: TRBD1
size: -
J: TRBJ1-2
DNA: TGTGCCAGCTTTACCCCTGGCAGGGGGAGATATGGCTACACCTTC
CDR3: CASFTPGRGRYGYTF

V: TRBV7-2
D: -
size: -
J: TRBJ1-5
DNA: TGTGCCAGCAGCTCACAGGCAAATCAGCCCCAGCATTTT
CDR3: CASSSQANQPQHF

V: TRBV24-1
D: TRBD1
size: -
J: TRBJ2-5
DNA: TGTGCCACCAGTGATATGGGACAGGGTCACTTGACCCAGTACTTC
CDR3: CATSDMGQGHLTQYF

V: TRBV5-1
D: TRBD1
size: once
J: TRBJ1-6
DNA: TGCGCCAGCAGCTTGGATACAGGGGGAACTTCACCCCTCCACTTT
CDR3: CASSLDTGGTSPLHF

V: TRBV25-1
D: TRBD1
size: -
J: TRBJ2-3
DNA: TGTGCCAGCAGTGTAACAGGGGGACCAGCAGATACGCAGTATTTT
CDR3: CASSVTGGPADTQYF

V: TRBV24-1
D: -
size: -
J: TRBJ2-1
DNA: TGTGCCACCAGTGATTCCAGTTACAATGAGCAGTTCTTC
CDR3: CATSDSSYNEQFF

V: TRBV7-2
D: -
size: -
J: TRBJ2-1
DNA: TGTGCCAGCAGCTTAGCAGGGGGCAATGAGCAGTTCTTC
CDR3: CASSLAGGNEQFF

V: TRBV5-1
D: TRBD1
size: -
J: TRBJ2-7
DNA: TGCGCCAGCAGCTCTGGACAGGGAGGTTTCTTCTACGAGCAGTACTTC
CDR3: CASSSGQGGFFYEQYF

V: TRBV27
D: TRBD1
size: -
J: TRBJ1-4
DNA: TGTGCCAGCAGACCCACAGGGGGTCTCGGTAATGAAAAACTGTTTTTT
CDR3: CASRPTGGLGNEKLFF

V: TRBV3-1/TRBV3-2
D: TRBD2
size: -
J: TRBJ2-1
DNA: TGTGCCAGCAGCCCCGTACTAGCGGGAGCGCGGGAGCAGTTCTTC
CDR3: CASSPVLAGAREQFF

V: TRBV7-9
D: -
size: -
J: TRBJ2-7
DNA: TGTGCCAGCAGCCCGACGGGAGAATACTACGAGCAGTACTTC
CDR3: CASSPTGEYYEQYF

V: TRBV2
D: -
size: -
J: TRBJ1-5
DNA: TGTGCCAGCAGTGGACAGGAGCGGAGTCAGCCCCAGCATTTT
CDR3: CASSGQERSQPQHF

V: TRBV4-2
D: TRBD1
size: few
J: TRBJ1-2
DNA: TGTGCCAGCAGCCAAGAAGGCAGGGGGATGGATGGCTACACCTTC
CDR3: CASSQEGRGMDGYTF

V: TRBV28
D: TRBD1
size: -
J: TRBJ1-4
DNA: TGTGCCAGCAGTTTACACAGGGGGGAAGGAACTAGGGAAAAACTGTTTTTT
CDR3: CASSLHRGEGTREKLFF

V: TRBV7-9
D: TRBD1
size: -
J: TRBJ1-6
DNA: TGTGCCAGCAGCCAGACAGGGGCCGGTTCACCCCTCCACTTT
CDR3: CASSQTGAGSPLHF

V: TRBV5-1
D: TRBD1
size: -
J: TRBJ1-1
DNA: TGCGCCAGCAGTCGGGACAGGTCGAACACTGAAGCTTTCTTT
CDR3: CASSRDRSNTEAFF

V: TRBV5-1
D: -
size: -
J: TRBJ2-1
DNA: TGCGCCAGCAGCTTTGGAGGAGGCGGGACTTCCCAGAGTGAGCAGTTCTTC
CDR3: CASSFGGGGTSQSEQFF

V: TRBV14
D: -
size: many
J: TRBJ2-3
DNA: TGTGCCAGCAGCCCCCCGGGGATGAGCACAGATACGCAGTATTTT
CDR3: CASSPPGMSTDTQYF

V: TRBV12-2
D: -
size: -
J: TRBJ2-3
DNA: TGTGCAAGTCGGCAACTAGCGGGGAGGGGCACAGATACGCAGTATTTT
CDR3: CASRQLAGRGTDTQYF

V: TRBV20-1
D: -
size: -
J: TRBJ2-7
DNA: TGCAGTGCTAGTTACGGTGAGCGGGCGAGGGAGCAGTACTTC
CDR3: CSASYGERAREQYF